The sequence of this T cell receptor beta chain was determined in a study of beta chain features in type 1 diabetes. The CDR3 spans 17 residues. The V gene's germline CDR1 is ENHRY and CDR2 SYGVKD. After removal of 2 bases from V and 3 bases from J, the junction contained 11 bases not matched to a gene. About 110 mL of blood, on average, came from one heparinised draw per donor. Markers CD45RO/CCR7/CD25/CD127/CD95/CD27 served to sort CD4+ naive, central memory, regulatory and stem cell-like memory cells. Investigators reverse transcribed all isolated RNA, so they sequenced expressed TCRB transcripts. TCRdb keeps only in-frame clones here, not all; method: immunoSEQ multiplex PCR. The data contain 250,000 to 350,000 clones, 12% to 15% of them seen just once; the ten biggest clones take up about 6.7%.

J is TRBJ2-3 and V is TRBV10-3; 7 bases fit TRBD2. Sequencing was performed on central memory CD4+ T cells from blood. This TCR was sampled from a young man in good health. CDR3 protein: CAISEGGSLMFTDTQYF. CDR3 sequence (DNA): TGTGCCATCAGTGAGGGCGGGAGCTTGATGTTTACAGATACGCAGTATTTT.